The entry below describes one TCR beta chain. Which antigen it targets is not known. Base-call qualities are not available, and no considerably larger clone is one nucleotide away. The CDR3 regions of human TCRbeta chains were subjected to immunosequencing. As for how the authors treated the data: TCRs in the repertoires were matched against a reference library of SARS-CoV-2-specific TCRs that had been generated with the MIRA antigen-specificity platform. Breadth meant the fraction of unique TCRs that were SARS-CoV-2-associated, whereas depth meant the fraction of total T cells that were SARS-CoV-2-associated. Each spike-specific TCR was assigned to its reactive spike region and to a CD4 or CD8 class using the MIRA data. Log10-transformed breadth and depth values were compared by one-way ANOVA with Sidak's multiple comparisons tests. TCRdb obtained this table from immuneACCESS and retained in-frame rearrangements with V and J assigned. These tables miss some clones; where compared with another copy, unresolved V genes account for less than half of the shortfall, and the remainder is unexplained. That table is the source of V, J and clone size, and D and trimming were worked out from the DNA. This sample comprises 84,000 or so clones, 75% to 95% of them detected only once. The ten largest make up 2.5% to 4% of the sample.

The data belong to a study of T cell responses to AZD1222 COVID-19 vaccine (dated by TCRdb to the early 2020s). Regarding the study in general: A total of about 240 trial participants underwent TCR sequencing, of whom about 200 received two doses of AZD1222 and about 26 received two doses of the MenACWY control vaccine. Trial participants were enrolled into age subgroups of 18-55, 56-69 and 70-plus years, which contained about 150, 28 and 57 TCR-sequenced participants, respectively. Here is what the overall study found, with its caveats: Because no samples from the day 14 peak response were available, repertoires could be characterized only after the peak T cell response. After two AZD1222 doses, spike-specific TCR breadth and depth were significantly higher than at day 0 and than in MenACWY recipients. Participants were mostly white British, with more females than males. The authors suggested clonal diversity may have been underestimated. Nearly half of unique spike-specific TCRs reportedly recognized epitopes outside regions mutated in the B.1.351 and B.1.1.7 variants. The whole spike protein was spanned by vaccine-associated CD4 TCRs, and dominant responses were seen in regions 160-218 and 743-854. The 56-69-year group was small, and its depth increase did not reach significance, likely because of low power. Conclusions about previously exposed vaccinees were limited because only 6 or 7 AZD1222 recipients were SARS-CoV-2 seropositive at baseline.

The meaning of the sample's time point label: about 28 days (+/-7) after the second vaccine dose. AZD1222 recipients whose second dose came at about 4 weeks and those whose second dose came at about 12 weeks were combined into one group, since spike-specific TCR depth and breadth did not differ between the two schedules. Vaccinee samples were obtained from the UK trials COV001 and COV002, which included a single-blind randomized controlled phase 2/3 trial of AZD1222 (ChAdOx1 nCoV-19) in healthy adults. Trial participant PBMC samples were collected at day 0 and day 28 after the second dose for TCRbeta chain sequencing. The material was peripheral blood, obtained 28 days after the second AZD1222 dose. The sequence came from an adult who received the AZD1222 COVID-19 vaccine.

The nucleotide sequence reads TGTGCCAGCAGTGCCCCTAGCGGGTCAAGCTCCTACGAGCAGTACTTC. This yields the protein CASSAPSGSSSYEQYF. The chain couples TRBV6-1 to TRBJ2-7, and 8 junctional nucleotides match TRBD2. Trimming removed 4 bases from V and 0 bases from J; the gene matches leave 8 bases unexplained. The CDR3 contains 16 residues, cysteine and phenylalanine counted. Left in the record is the CDR3 DNA by itself, 48 bases read in frame from the first base. Sequences MNHNS (CDR1) and SASEGT (CDR2) are obtained from the germline V gene.